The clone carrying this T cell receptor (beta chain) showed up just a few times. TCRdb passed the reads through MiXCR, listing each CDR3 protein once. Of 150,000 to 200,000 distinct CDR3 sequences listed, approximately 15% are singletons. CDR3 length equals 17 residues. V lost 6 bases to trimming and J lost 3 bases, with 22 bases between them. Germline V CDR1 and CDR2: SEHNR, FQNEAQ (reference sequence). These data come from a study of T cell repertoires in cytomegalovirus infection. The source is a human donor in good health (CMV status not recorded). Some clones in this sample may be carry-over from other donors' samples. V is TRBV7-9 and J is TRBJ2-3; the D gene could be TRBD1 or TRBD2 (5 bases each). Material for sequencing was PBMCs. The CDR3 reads CASRQKVRDAVTDTQYF. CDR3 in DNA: TGTGCCAGCAGGCAGAAGGTCAGGGACGCCGTAACAGATACGCAGTATTTT.